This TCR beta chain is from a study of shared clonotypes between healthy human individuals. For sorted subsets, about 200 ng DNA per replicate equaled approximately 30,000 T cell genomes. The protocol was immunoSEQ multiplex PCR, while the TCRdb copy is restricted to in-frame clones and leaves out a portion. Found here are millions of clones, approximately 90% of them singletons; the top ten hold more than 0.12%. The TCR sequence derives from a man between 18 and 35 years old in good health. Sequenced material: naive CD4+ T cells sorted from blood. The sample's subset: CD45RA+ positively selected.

The CDR3 DNA reads TGTGCCAGCAGATTGTGGGAGACCCAGTACTTC. This translates into CASRLWETQYF. This chain links TRBV6-1 with TRBJ2-5; D gene unclear. V was cut by 6 bases and J by 5 bases, with 7 bases left in between. The V gene's germline CDR1 is MNHNS and CDR2 SASEGT. The CDR3 runs to 11 residues.